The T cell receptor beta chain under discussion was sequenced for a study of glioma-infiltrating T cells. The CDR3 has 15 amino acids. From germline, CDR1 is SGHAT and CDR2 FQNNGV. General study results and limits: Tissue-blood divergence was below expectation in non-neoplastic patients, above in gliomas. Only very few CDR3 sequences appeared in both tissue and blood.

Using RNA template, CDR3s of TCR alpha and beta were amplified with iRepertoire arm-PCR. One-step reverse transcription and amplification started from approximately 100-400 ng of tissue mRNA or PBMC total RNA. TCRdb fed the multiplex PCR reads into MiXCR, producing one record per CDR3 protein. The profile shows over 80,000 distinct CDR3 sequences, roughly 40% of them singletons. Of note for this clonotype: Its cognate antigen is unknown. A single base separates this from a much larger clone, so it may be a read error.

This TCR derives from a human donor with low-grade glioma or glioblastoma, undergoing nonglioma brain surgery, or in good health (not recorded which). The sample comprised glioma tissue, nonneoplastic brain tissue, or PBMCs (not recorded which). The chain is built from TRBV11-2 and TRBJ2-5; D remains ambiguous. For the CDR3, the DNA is TGTACCAGCAGCTTAGTCTACGGCTCCAAGGAGACCCAGTACTTC. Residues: CTSSLVYGSKETQYF.